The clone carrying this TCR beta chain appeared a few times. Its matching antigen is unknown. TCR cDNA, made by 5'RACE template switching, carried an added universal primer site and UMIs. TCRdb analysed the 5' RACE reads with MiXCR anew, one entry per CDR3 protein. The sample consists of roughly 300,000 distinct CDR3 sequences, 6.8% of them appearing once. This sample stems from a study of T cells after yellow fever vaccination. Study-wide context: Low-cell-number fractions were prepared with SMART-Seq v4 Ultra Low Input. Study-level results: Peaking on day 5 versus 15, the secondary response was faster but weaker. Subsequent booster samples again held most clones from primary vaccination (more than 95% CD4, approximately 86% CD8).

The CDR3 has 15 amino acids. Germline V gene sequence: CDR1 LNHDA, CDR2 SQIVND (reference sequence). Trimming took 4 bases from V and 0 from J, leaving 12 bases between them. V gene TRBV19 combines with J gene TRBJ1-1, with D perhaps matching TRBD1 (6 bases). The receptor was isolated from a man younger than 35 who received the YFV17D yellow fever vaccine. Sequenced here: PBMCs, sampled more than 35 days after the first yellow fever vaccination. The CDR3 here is CASSRGGWMNTEAFF. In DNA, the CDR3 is TGTGCCAGTAGTAGGGGGGGCTGGATGAACACTGAAGCTTTCTTT.